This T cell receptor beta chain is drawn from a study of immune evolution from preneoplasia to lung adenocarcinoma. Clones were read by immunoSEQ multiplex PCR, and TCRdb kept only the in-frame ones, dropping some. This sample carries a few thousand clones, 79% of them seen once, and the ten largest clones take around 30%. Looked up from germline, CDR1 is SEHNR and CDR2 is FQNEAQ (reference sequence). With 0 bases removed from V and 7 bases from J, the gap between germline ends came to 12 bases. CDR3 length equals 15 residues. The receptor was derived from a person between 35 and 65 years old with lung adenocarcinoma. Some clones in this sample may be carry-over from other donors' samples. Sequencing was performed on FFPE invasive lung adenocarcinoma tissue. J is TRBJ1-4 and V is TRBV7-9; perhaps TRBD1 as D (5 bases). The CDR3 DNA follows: TGTGCCAGCAGCTTAGCGCGGGGGGTTGGTGAAAAACTGTTTTTT. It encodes CASSLARGVGEKLFF.